Shown below are 13 T cell receptor beta chains from a single sample sequenced in a study of blood T cell repertoires in COVID-19. Method: immunoSEQ multiplex PCR; TCRdb's copy keeps in-frame clones and lacks some. The data contain approximately 250,000 clones, 70% to 85% of them singletons. Sequences were obtained from peripheral blood. Source of these receptors: a man in his forties who had recovered from COVID-19.

This clone appeared many times. The rearrangement links TRBV5-8 to TRBJ1-5; TRBD1 aligns across 8 bases. After removal of 1 base from V and 4 bases from J, the junction contained 1 base not matched to a gene. Germline CDR1 SGHTS, CDR2 YDEGEE. This CDR3 comprises 14 residues. The CDR3 DNA reads TGTGCCAGCAGCTTGTGGGACAGGAATCAGCCCCAGCATTTT. It yields the protein CASSLWDRNQPQHF.

J is TRBJ2-3 and V is TRBV9; D is perhaps TRBD2 (6 bases). Germline V gives CDR1 SGDLS, CDR2 YYNGEE. The CDR3 consists of 17 residues. V lost 0 bases and J 1 base, leaving 15 bases between the germline ends. The CDR3 region has the DNA TGTGCCAGCAGCGTAGATGAGCGGGCCCTTGGCACAGATACGCAGTATTTT. Translating gives CASSVDERALGTDTQYF.

This chain uses TRBV12-3 or TRBV12-4 with TRBJ1-3; D is possibly TRBD1 (6 bases). The CDR3 is 13 amino acids. With 8 bases removed from V and 4 bases from J, the gap between germline ends came to 12 bases. In DNA, the CDR3 is TGTGCCAGCGCAGCCACAGGGGGAAACACCATATATTTT. It is translated as CASAATGGNTIYF.

The chain links TRBV19 to TRBJ2-7; 7 bases match TRBD1. Germline V gene data show CDR1 as LNHDA and CDR2 as SQIVND (reference sequence). J was trimmed by 5 bases and V by 10 bases; bases with no gene match: 11. This CDR3 contains 13 residues. For the CDR3, the DNA is TGTGCCACTGAGACAGGGCCTGACCACGAGCAGTACTTC. Translation: CATETGPDHEQYF.

This clone was seen a single time. The chain employs TRBV5-1 and TRBJ1-5; D call uncertain. CDR3 length: 14 amino acids. Per germline, CDR1 SGHRS and CDR2 YFSETQ. Trimming removed 4 bases from V and 3 bases from J, with 11 bases in between. CDR3 bases: TGCGCCAGCAGCCCTTACAGTAACAATCAGCCCCAGCATTTT. Translation gives CASSPYSNNQPQHF.

The chain employs TRBV6-5 and TRBJ1-5, with 7 bases matching TRBD1. Germline V CDR1 and CDR2: MNHEY, SVGAGI. The CDR3 runs to 14 residues. J was trimmed by 3 bases and V by 11 bases; bases with no gene match: 10. CDR3 nucleotide sequence: TGTGCCGGGACCTGGGGACAGTCCAATCAGCCCCAGCATTTT. Translated: CAGTWGQSNQPQHF.

Concerning this clone itself: Other DNA sequences of this sample code for an identical CDR3. This chain joins TRBV30 and TRBJ1-1; a weak D match, TRBD1 (5 bases). Germline values: CDR1 GTSNPN, CDR2 SVGIG (reference sequence). The CDR3 has 11 amino acids. V lost 1 base, J lost 7 bases, and 7 bases lay in between. CDR3 sequence (DNA): TGTGCCTGGAGTGCGGACATTGAAGCTTTCTTT. It yields the protein CAWSADIEAFF. The variable domain in full, completed from reference TRBV30 and TRBJ1-1, reads SQTIHQWPATLVQPVGSPLSLECTVEGTSNPNLYWYRQAAGRGLQLLFYSVGIGQISSEVPQNLSASRPQDRQFILSSKKLLLSDSGFYLCAWSADIEAFFGQGTRLTVV.

This sequence joins TRBV19 and TRBJ1-6; D perhaps matches TRBD1 (5 bases). The germline CDR1 and CDR2 sequences are LNHDA and SQIVND (reference sequence). The CDR3 has 13 residues. Trimming removed 5 bases from V and 4 bases from J, with 6 bases in between. The CDR3 reads CASSGQYNSPLHF. The CDR3 DNA sequence: TGTGCCAGTAGTGGACAATATAATTCACCCCTCCACTTT.

CDR3 sequence (DNA): TGTGCCAGCAGCCCTACTCCGGGACAGGGGGCTTATGGCTACACCTTC. Protein product: CASSPTPGQGAYGYTF. V gene TRBV5-4 combines with J gene TRBJ1-2; 12 bases line up with TRBD1. V trimming: 4 bases; J trimming: 5 bases; junction bases outside the gene matches: 9. Germline assignment: CDR1 SGHNT and CDR2 YYREEE (reference sequence). The CDR3 consists of 16 residues.

V is TRBV5-6 and J is TRBJ2-6; 9 bases agree with TRBD1. The germline V gene encodes CDR1 SGHDT and CDR2 YYEEEE. The V gene end was trimmed by 4 bases and the J gene end by 0 bases; junction bases not matched to a gene: 5. The CDR3 is 17 amino acids. The CDR3 protein is CASSPPDRGSGANVLTF. CDR3 sequence (DNA): TGTGCCAGCAGCCCCCCGGACAGGGGCTCTGGGGCCAACGTCCTGACTTTC.

This chain connects TRBV27 to TRBJ2-5; perhaps TRBD2 as D (6 bases). Germline CDR1 and CDR2: MNHEY and SMNVEV (reference sequence). V was shortened by 2 bases and J by 6 bases, with 19 bases between the two germline ends. The CDR3 has 16 amino acids. CDR3 amino acids: CASSLTWRGLTKTQYF. The DNA for the CDR3 is TGTGCCAGCAGTTTAACATGGCGGGGCTTAACAAAGACCCAGTACTTC.

This clone was seen a handful of times. The rearrangement joins TRBV13 to TRBJ1-1; D remains unclear. V was pared by 0 bases and J by 1 base, with 6 bases between. The CDR3 length is 14 residues. Germline lookup yields CDR1 PRHDT and CDR2 FYEKMQ (reference sequence). CDR3: CASSLGRENTEAFF. The DNA for the CDR3 is TGTGCCAGCAGCTTAGGCCGGGAGAACACTGAAGCTTTCTTT.

The chain joins TRBV18 to TRBJ2-3; 11 nucleotides line up with TRBD2. The V gene end was trimmed by 3 bases and the J gene end by 5 bases; junction bases not matched to a gene: 10. The germline V gene has CDR1 KGHSH and CDR2 LQKENI. The CDR3 runs to 17 residues. CDR3 loop: CASSPLPLAGVKDTQYF. As DNA, the CDR3 is TGTGCCAGCTCACCTCTCCCACTAGCGGGAGTTAAAGATACGCAGTATTTT.